This entry concerns a single T cell receptor beta chain. These data are taken from a study of blood T cell repertoires in COVID-19. This CDR3 region has 14 residues. The V and J ends lost 5 bases and 8 bases respectively, with 15 bases between them. Per the germline V gene, CDR1 is LNHNV and CDR2 is YYDKDF (reference sequence). Original handling: Reference gene primers were amplified, and this amplification served to estimate nucleated cell counts. Repertoires were generated with immunoSEQ multiplex PCR, while TCRdb's copy carries only in-frame clones and drops some. V, J and clone size reflect that table, while D and trimming were determined from the DNA. This table has around 450,000 clones, 87% appearing once.

The specimen sequenced was PBMCs or T cells enriched from blood (not recorded which). The receptor was isolated from a woman under 30 who had recovered from COVID-19. The V gene is TRBV15, the J gene TRBJ1-4, with D hard to call. CDR3 sequence (DNA): TGTGCCACCAGCCCCCGTCGCGGAGAGGAAAAACTGTTTTTT. It encodes CATSPRRGEEKLFF.